The rows below give T cell receptor beta chains drawn from one sample of a study of cytomegalovirus exposure and HLA in healthy donors. Data came from immunoSEQ multiplex PCR; TCRdb stores just in-frame clones and leaves some out. The repertoire consists of about 160,000 clones, with 80% occurring once and the leading ten covering roughly 9.7%. Sample: PBMCs. The receptors originated from a man aged 18 to 30 in good health and CMV-seropositive. CDR3s include the opening cysteine and the closing phenylalanine or tryptophan. D genes are given only for firm matches. The size of a clone is reported for some rows only, either as once, few or many, or as a class for expanded clones.

D | size | J | V | DNA | CDR3
- | - | TRBJ1-1 | TRBV4-3 | TGCGCCAGCAGCCAAGGCCGTCCGGGTGAAGCTTTCTTT | CASSQGRPGEAFF
TRBD1 | - | TRBJ1-3 | TRBV7-2 | TGTGCCAGCAGCAATCGGGACAGGGGGTTCTCTGGAAACACCATATATTTT | CASSNRDRGFSGNTIYF
- | - | TRBJ1-1 | TRBV7-6 | TGTGCCAGCAGCTTACAGGAATCGGGGTTTTTACGGATGAACACTGAAGCTTTCTTT | CASSLQESGFLRMNTEAFF
- | - | TRBJ2-1 | TRBV19 | TGTGCCAGTAGTACGGAGTTTTTTAACTACAATGAGCAGTTCTTC | CASSTEFFNYNEQFF
- | once | TRBJ2-1 | TRBV5-6 | TGTGCCAGCAGCATCAGAAACTACAATGAGCAGTTCTTC | CASSIRNYNEQFF
TRBD2 | - | TRBJ2-1 | TRBV4-2 | TGTGCCAGCAGCCAAAGTAAGGGACTAATCTACAATGAGCAGTTCTTC | CASSQSKGLIYNEQFF
TRBD1 | - | TRBJ1-4 | TRBV9 | TGTGCCAGCAGCGTAGGGGACAGTCTAAATGAAAAACTGTTTTTT | CASSVGDSLNEKLFF
- | - | TRBJ2-7 | TRBV5-4 | TGTGCCAGCAGCACCGGACCCCCCGCGGACTACGAGCAGTACTTC | CASSTGPPADYEQYF
- | few | TRBJ1-2 | TRBV25-1 | TGTGCCAGCACTCCTTTTGACGAGACGGCGGCTGGCTACACCTTC | CASTPFDETAAGYTF
- | - | TRBJ1-1 | TRBV6-6 | TGTGCCAGCAGTGAGAGGGGGAAGAACACTGAAGCTTTCTTT | CASSERGKNTEAFF
- | - | TRBJ2-3 | TRBV2 | TGTGCCAGCAGCGCCAGAGATACGCAGTATTTT | CASSARDTQYF
- | - | TRBJ2-7 | TRBV14 | TGTGCCAGCAGCCAGGGCCGCCTGGGCGAGCAGTACTTC | CASSQGRLGEQYF
- | - | TRBJ1-3 | TRBV9 | TGTGCCAGCAGCGCAGGCCACGACGTCGGAAACACCATATATTTT | CASSAGHDVGNTIYF
TRBD1 | - | TRBJ2-7 | TRBV13 | TGTGCCAGCAGCCTACACACCGGGACAGGGACCTACGAGCAGTACTTC | CASSLHTGTGTYEQYF
- | - | TRBJ1-5 | TRBV4-1 | TGCGCCAGCAGCCAAGTTATAATCGGTATGCAGCCCCAGCATTTT | CASSQVIIGMQPQHF
- | - | TRBJ2-7 | TRBV27 | TGTGCCAGCAGTTTTAAAACAGGGGAGGCCGAGCAGTACTTC | CASSFKTGEAEQYF